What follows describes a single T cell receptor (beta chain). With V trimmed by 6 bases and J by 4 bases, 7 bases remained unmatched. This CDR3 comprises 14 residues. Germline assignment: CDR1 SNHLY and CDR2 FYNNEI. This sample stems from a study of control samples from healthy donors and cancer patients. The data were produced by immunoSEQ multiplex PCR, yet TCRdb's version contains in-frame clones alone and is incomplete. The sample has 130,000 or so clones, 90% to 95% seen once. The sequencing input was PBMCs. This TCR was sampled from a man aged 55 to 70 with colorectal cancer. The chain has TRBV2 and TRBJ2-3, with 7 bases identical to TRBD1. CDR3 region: CASRGGRGSDTQYF. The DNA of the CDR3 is TGTGCCAGCAGGGGCGGCAGGGGGTCAGATACGCAGTATTTT. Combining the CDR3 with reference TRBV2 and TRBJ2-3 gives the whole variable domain EPEVTQTPSHQVTQMGQEVILRCVPISNHLYFYWYRQILGQKVEFLVSFYNNEISEKSEIFDDQFSVERPDGSNFTLKIRSTKLEDSAMYFCASRGGRGSDTQYFGPGTRLTVL.